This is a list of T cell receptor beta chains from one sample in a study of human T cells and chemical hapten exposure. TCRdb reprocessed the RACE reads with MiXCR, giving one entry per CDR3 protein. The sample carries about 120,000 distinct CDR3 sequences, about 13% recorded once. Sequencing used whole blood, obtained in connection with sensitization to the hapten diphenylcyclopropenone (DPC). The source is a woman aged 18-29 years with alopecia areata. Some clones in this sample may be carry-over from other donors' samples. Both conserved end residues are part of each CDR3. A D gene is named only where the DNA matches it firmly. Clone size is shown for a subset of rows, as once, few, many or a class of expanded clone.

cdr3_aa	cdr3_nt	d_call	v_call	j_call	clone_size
CASSFGGGASTDTQYF	TGTGCCAGTAGTTTCGGCGGGGGAGCCAGCACAGATACGCAGTATTTT	TRBD2	TRBV19	TRBJ2-3	few
CASSQRAGGHPEQFF	TGCGCCAGCAGCCAAAGAGCGGGGGGGCATCCTGAGCAGTTCTTC	TRBD2	TRBV4-3	TRBJ2-1	many
CSARDRGPEKLFF	TGCAGCGCCCGGGACAGGGGGCCTGAAAAACTGTTTTTT	TRBD1	TRBV29-1	TRBJ1-4	-
CASSSDHYGYTF	TGTGCCAGCAGCTCGGACCACTATGGCTACACCTTC	-	TRBV7-2	TRBJ1-2	few
CASSLNRGMSSPLHF	TGTGCCAGCAGCCTTAACAGGGGAATGAGTTCACCCCTCCACTTT	TRBD1	TRBV7-2	TRBJ1-6	few
CASSQRTGVLYEQYF	TGTGCCAGCAGCCAACGTACAGGGGTCCTCTACGAGCAGTACTTC	TRBD1	TRBV28	TRBJ2-7	-
CASSLGPRTDTQYF	TGTGCCAGCAGTTTGGGACCGCGCACAGATACGCAGTATTTT	-	TRBV28	TRBJ2-3	few
CASSRPGQGVYEQYF	TGTGCCAGCAGCCGACCGGGACAGGGGGTTTATGAGCAGTACTTC	TRBD1	TRBV5-4	TRBJ2-7	few
CSASGGAKNIQYF	TGCAGTGCTAGCGGGGGGGCCAAAAACATTCAGTACTTC	TRBD2	TRBV20-1	TRBJ2-4	many
CASSRPAGDNQPQHF	TGTGCCAGCAGCCGCCCGGCAGGGGACAATCAGCCCCAGCATTTT	-	TRBV6-2/TRBV6-3	TRBJ1-5	-
CASSESETGQGGYTF	TGTGCCAGCAGTGAATCGGAGACAGGACAAGGTGGCTACACCTTC	-	TRBV25-1	TRBJ1-2	many
CASSEAGAVMNTEAFF	TGTGCCAGCAGTGAAGCGGGGGCGGTTATGAACACTGAAGCTTTCTTT	-	TRBV2	TRBJ1-1	many
CASSQGLKFGAGSSNTEAFF	TGCGCCAGCAGCCAAGGATTAAAGTTTGGGGCAGGGTCTTCGAACACTGAAGCTTTCTTT	-	TRBV4-3	TRBJ1-1	few
CGGLAGYEQYF	TGCGGTGGCCTAGCGGGGTACGAGCAGTACTTC	TRBD2	TRBV20-1	TRBJ2-7	many
CASSLGGTSSYNSPLHF	TGTGCCAGCAGCTTAGGGGGAACTAGCTCCTATAATTCACCCCTCCACTTT	-	TRBV11-3	TRBJ1-6	few
CASSFESGRFAEAFF	TGCGCCAGCAGCTTTGAGTCTGGTCGCTTCGCTGAAGCTTTCTTT	-	TRBV5-1	TRBJ1-1	-
CSEGTGAGYGYTF	TGCAGCGAAGGGACAGGGGCGGGCTATGGCTACACCTTC	TRBD1	TRBV29-1	TRBJ1-2	-
CSAREGREQYF	TGCAGTGCTAGAGAGGGCCGCGAGCAGTACTTC	-	TRBV20-1	TRBJ2-7	many
CASRSQGNPGANVLTF	TGCGCCAGCAGGAGTCAGGGGAACCCTGGGGCCAACGTCCTGACTTTC	-	TRBV5-1	TRBJ2-6	many
CSARDLTGGDYNEQFF	TGCAGTGCTAGAGATCTCACGGGGGGGGATTACAATGAGCAGTTCTTC	TRBD2	TRBV20-1	TRBJ2-1	many
CASSQSDRANEKLFF	TGTGCCAGCAGCCAATCCGACAGGGCCAATGAAAAACTGTTTTTT	TRBD1	TRBV4-2	TRBJ1-4	few
CASRVTLNTEAFF	TGTGCCAGCAGGGTGACACTGAACACTGAAGCTTTCTTT	-	TRBV28	TRBJ1-1	once
CSVIWGDYGYTF	TGCAGCGTTATCTGGGGTGACTATGGCTACACCTTC	-	TRBV29-1	TRBJ1-2	many
CSVLPGLGEDNEQFF	TGCAGTGTCCTGCCGGGCCTTGGGGAGGACAATGAGCAGTTCTTC	-	TRBV20-1	TRBJ2-1	many
CSAPRAAGDTQYF	TGCAGTGCCCCTCGTGCTGCGGGGGATACGCAGTATTTT	-	TRBV20-1	TRBJ2-3	few
CSARDWQGTNTEAFF	TGCAGTGCTAGAGATTGGCAGGGGACGAACACTGAAGCTTTCTTT	-	TRBV20-1	TRBJ1-1	many
CSAGQGPNQPQHF	TGCAGCGCCGGACAGGGGCCTAATCAGCCCCAGCATTTT	TRBD1	TRBV29-1	TRBJ1-5	-
CASSLDSGDTGELFF	TGTGCCAGCAGCTTAGACTCAGGGGACACCGGGGAGCTGTTTTTT	-	TRBV7-7	TRBJ2-2	-
CSVETGTGGDEQYF	TGCAGCGTTGAAACCGGGACAGGGGGAGACGAGCAGTACTTC	TRBD1	TRBV29-1	TRBJ2-7	few
CASSQDPPRQGKGYSPLHF	TGCGCCAGCAGCCAAGATCCCCCGCGACAGGGAAAGGGATATTCACCCCTCCACTTT	TRBD1	TRBV4-3	TRBJ1-6	-
CASSESGGYEQYF	TGCGCCAGCAGTGAGTCGGGAGGGTACGAGCAGTACTTC	TRBD2	TRBV10-1	TRBJ2-7	few
CASTATALYAEAFF	TGTGCCAGCACCGCTACGGCCCTATACGCTGAAGCTTTCTTT	-	TRBV12-3/TRBV12-4	TRBJ1-1	-
CASSPPGLAYEQYF	TGTGCCAGCTCACCACCGGGACTAGCTTACGAGCAGTACTTC	TRBD2	TRBV18	TRBJ2-7	few
CASSIGPFYNEQFF	TGTGCCAGCAGTATTGGGCCATTCTACAATGAGCAGTTCTTC	-	TRBV12-3/TRBV12-4	TRBJ2-1	few
CSVDRGDHYGYTF	TGCAGCGTTGACCGGGGCGATCACTATGGCTACACCTTC	-	TRBV29-1	TRBJ1-2	few
CASSKGLAGGKDTQYF	TGTGCCAGCAGCAAAGGACTAGCGGGGGGCAAAGATACGCAGTATTTT	TRBD2	TRBV6-2/TRBV6-3	TRBJ2-3	-
CAISESGTGSYEQYF	TGTGCCATCAGTGAGTCTGGGACAGGGAGCTACGAGCAGTACTTC	TRBD1	TRBV10-3	TRBJ2-7	-
CASSQEGRSGNTIYF	TGTGCCAGCAGCCAAGAAGGTCGCTCTGGAAACACCATATATTTT	-	TRBV3-1	TRBJ1-3	-